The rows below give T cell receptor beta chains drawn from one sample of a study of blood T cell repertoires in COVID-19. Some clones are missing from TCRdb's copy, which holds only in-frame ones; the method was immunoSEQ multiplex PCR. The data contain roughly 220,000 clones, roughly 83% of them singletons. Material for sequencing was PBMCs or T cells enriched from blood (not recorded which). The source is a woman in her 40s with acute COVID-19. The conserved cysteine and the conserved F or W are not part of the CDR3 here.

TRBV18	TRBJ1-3	ASSPVGDSGNTIY
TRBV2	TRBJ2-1	ASTTSGRVNEQF
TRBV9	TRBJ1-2	ASSGRAAGYT
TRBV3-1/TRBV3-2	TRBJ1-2	ASSPTGLDGYT
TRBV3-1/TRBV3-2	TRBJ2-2	ASSQDKIRGTGELF
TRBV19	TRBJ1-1	ASTKGGSLTEAF
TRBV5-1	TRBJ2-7	ASSWDRETYEQY
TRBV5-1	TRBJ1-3	ASSLGFDSSGNTIY
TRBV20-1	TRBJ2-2	RQGSGELF
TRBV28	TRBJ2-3	ASSFGTGRDTQY
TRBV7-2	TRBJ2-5	ASSSGQPPETQY
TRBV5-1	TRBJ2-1	ASSPAAGVGNEQF
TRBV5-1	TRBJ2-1	ASSQSRGGNEQF
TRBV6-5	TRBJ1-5	ASRLDRTSNQPQH
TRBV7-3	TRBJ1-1	ASSPTGNTEAF
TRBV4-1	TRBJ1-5	ASSPGTPNQPQH
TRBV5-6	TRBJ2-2	ASSLAKGSGELF
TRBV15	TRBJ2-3	ATTLGGAVDTQY
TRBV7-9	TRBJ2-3	ASSFFAGGRDTQY
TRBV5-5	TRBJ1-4	ASSSQDREGSSEKLF
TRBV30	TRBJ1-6	AWSVTRGSPLH
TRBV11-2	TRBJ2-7	ASSDIGGEQY
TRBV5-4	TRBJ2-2	ASSPPGVNTGELF
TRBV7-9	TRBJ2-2	ASSLLTGGIGELF
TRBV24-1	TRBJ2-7	ATSDSGLAAGEQY
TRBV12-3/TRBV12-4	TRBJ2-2	ASSLEGAGELF
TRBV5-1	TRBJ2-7	ASSSTEFYEQY
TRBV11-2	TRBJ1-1	ASSLYGQKNTEAF
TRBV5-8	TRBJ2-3	ASSFRGGGTDTQY
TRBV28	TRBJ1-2	ASSLRGQQHGYT
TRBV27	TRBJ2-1	ASSSSYSEQF
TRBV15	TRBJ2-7	ATSRVGQDPCEQY
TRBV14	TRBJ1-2	ASSPYRNDLYGYT
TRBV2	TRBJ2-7	ASSESGRGGEQY
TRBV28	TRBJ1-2	ASSPSGQGVYGYT
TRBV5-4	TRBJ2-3	ASSPSGRDTDTQY
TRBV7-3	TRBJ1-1	ASSRQGGQGAF
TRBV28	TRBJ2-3	ASIPAGFGTDTQY
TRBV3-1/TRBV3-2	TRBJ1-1	ASSQVGGNTEAF
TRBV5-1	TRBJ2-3	ASSTAVTDTQY
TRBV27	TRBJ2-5	ASSLRAGRLLHKETQY
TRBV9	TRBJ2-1	ASSVEGTAGGPGDEQF
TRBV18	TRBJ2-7	ASSPPGHPYEQY
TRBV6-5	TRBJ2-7	ASSYGFGGSYEQY
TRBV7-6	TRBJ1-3	ASSSPGQDSGNTIY
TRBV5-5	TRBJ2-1	ASSRLSGVYNEQF
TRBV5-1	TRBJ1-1	ASSSGTGESEAF
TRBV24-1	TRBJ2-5	ATSDYGTSGRASETQY
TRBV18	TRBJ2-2	ASSLRDIRTGELF
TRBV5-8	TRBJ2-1	ASSTPPVGNEQF
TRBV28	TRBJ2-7	ASSPAERQY
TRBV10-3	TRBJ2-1	AISDDGGRGNEQF
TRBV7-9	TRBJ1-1	ASSLDSNTEAF
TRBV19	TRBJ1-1	ASTISGGEANTEAF
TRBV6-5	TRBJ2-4	ASSYSSGSGNIQY
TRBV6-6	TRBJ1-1	ASSYRRGGNTEAF
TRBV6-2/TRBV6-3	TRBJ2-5	ASSSAQTGIGETQY